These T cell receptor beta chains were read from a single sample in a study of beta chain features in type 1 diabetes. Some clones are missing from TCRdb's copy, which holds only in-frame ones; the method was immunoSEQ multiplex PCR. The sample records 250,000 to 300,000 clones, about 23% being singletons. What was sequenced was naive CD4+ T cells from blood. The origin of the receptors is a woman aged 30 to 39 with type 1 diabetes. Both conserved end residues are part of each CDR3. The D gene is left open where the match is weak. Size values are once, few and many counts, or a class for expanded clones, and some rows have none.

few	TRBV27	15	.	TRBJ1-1	TGTGCCAGCAGTTTGACAGTAGAAAGGAACACTGAAGCTTTCTTT	CASSLTVERNTEAFF
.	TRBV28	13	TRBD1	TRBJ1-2	TGTGCCAGCAGTAGACAGGGAATCTATGGCTACACCTTC	CASSRQGIYGYTF
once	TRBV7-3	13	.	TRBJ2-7	TGTGCCAGCAGCTTAAATGGCCATCAGGAGCAGTACTTC	CASSLNGHQEQYF
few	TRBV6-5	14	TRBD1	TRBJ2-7	TGTGCCAGCAAACCGGGACAGGGAAACTACGAGCAGTACTTC	CASKPGQGNYEQYF
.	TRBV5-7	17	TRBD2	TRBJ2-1	TGTGCCAGCAGCTTGTCACTAGCGGGAGTTGGCCGGGATGAGCAGTTCTTC	CASSLSLAGVGRDEQFF
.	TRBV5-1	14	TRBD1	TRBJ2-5	TGCGCCAGCTGTAGGACAGGGGGCCGAGAGACCCAGTACTTC	CASCRTGGRETQYF
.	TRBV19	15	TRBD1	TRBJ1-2	TGTGCCAGTAGTATAGCCCTGGACAGGGACTATGGCTACACCTTC	CASSIALDRDYGYTF
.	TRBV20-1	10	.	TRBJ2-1	TGCAGTGCTCTCCGTAATGAGCAGTTCTTC	CSALRNEQFF
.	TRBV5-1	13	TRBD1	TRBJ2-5	TGCGCCAGCAGTTCACAGGGGGTAGAGACCCAGTACTTC	CASSSQGVETQYF
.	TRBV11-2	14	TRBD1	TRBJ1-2	TGTGCCAGCAGCTCCCGACAGGGAAGCTATGGCTACACCTTC	CASSSRQGSYGYTF
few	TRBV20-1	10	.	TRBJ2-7	TGCAGTGCTACCAGATACGAGCAGTACTTC	CSATRYEQYF
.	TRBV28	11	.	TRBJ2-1	TGTGCCAGCAGGAGTTTGGATGAGCAGTTCTTC	CASRSLDEQFF